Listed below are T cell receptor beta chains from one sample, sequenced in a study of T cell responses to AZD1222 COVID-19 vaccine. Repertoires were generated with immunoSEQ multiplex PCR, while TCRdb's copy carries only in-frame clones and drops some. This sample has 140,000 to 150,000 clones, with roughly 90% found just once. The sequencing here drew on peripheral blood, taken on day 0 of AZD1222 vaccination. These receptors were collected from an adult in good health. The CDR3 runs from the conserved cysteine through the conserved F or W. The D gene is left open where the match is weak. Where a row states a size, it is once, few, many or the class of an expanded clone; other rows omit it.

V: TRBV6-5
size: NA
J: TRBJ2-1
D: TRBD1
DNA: TGTGCCAGCCTTAGGGGACAGGGAGTATACAATGAGCAGTTCTTC
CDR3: CASLRGQGVYNEQFF

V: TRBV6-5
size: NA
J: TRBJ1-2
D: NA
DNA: TGTGCCAGCAGTTACCTGAGCGGGGGCGAATTCTCTGGCTACACCTTC
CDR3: CASSYLSGGEFSGYTF

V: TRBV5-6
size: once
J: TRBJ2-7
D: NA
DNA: TGTGCCAGCAGCTTGTCGGCCCTCCCCGAGCAGTACTTC
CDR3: CASSLSALPEQYF

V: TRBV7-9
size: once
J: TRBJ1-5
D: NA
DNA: TGTGCCAGCAGCTTAGGAATCGCAGGTGGTCAGCCCCAGCATTTT
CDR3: CASSLGIAGGQPQHF

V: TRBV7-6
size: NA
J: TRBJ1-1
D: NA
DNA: TGTGCCAGCAGCGCTCGGACCTTCAACACTGAAGCTTTCTTT
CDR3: CASSARTFNTEAFF

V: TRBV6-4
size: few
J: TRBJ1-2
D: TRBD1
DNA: TGTGCCAGCAGTGACAGCATCGGACAGGGCTATGGCTACACCTTC
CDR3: CASSDSIGQGYGYTF

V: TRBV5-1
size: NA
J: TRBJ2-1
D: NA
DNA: TGCGCCAGCAGATTTGAGAGTCCAAGAGGCAATGAGCAGTTCTTC
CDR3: CASRFESPRGNEQFF

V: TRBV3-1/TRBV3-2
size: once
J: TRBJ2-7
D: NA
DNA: TGTGCCAGCAGCCAAGATAACGGCGAGCAGTACTTC
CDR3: CASSQDNGEQYF

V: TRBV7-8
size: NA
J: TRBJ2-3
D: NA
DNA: TGTGCCAGCAGCCCCCGGGACCGAAGCACAGATACGCAGTATTTT
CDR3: CASSPRDRSTDTQYF

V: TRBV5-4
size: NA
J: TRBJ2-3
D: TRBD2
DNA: TGTGCCAGCAGCTTTGTGGGACTAGCGGGGAAAGTCACAGATACGCAGTATTTT
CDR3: CASSFVGLAGKVTDTQYF

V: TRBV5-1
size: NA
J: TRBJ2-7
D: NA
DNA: TGCGCCAGCAGCCATAGTAACAGTCCCTACGAGCAGTACTTC
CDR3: CASSHSNSPYEQYF

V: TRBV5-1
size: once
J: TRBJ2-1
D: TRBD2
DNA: TGCGCCAGCAGCCCACCGGGACTAGCGGGAGGGCCGACCCACAATGAGCAGTTCTTC
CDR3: CASSPPGLAGGPTHNEQFF

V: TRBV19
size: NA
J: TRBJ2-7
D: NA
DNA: TGTGCCAGTAGTACCCCCTGGGGGGCAAGCTCCTACGAGCAGTACTTC
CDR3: CASSTPWGASSYEQYF

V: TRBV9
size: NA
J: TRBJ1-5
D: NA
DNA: TGTGCCAGCAGCGTAGACGACAGGAGGGGTCAGCCCCAGCATTTT
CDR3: CASSVDDRRGQPQHF

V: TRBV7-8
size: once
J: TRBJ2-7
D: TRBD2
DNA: TGTGCCAGCAGCTTAGCGGTGAGACTAGCGACTACCTACGAGCAGTACTTC
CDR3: CASSLAVRLATTYEQYF

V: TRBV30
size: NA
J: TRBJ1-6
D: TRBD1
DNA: TGTGCCTGGAGGACCAGGGACAGGCCCTCACCCCTCCACTTT
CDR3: CAWRTRDRPSPLHF

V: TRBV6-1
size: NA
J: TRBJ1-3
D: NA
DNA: TGTGCCAGCAGTGATTTTCCAGGGTATGGAAACACCATATATTTT
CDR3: CASSDFPGYGNTIYF

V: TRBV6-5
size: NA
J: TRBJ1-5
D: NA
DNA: TGTGCCAGCAGGCCGGGACGGAATAGCAATCAGCCCCAGCATTTT
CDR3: CASRPGRNSNQPQHF

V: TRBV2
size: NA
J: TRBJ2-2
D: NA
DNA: TGTGCCAGCAGTGATTCAGGGAAGAATGCGAACACCGGGGAGCTGTTTTTT
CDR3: CASSDSGKNANTGELFF

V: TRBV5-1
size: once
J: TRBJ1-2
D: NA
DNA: TGCGCCAGCAGCTTGGAGTTGGCCTATGCGCATGGCTACACCTTC
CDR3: CASSLELAYAHGYTF

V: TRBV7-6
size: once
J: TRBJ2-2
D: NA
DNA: TGTGCCAGCAGCTCAGCTTGGTCCGTAACCACCGGGGAGCTGTTTTTT
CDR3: CASSSAWSVTTGELFF

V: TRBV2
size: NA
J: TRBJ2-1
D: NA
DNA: TGTGCCAGCAGGACCGGGACCCGTAGGGACAATGAGCAGTTCTTC
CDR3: CASRTGTRRDNEQFF

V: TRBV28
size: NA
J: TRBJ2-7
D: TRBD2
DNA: TGTGCCAGCAGCCCCACCTTCGGTAGCGGGAGAGAGCAGTACTTC
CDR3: CASSPTFGSGREQYF

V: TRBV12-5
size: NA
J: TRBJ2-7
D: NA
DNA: TGTGCTAGTGCCCCCTTTGGGGGCTCCTACGAGCAGTACTTC
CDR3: CASAPFGGSYEQYF

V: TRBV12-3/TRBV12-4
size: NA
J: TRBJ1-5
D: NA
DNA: TGTGCCAGCAGTTCCCGAGGCAATCAGCCCCAGCATTTT
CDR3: CASSSRGNQPQHF

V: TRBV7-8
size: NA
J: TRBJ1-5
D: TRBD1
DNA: TGTGCCAGCAGCCGAGACAGGGTCAATCAGCCCCAGCATTTT
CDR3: CASSRDRVNQPQHF

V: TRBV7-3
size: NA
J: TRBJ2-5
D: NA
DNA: TGTGCCAGCAGCTTGGGCGGGTTAGAGACCCAGTACTTC
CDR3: CASSLGGLETQYF

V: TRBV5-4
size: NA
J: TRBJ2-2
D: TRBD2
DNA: TGTGCCAGCAGCCCCGGGACTAGATTTATCGGGGAGCTGTTTTTT
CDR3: CASSPGTRFIGELFF

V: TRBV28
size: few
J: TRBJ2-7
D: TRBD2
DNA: TGTGCCATCGAGACTAGCGGGACCTACGAGCAGTACTTC
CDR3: CAIETSGTYEQYF

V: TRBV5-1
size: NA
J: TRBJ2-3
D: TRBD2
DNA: TGCGCCAGCAGCTTATTTGCTAGCGGCACTAGCACAGATACGCAGTATTTT
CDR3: CASSLFASGTSTDTQYF

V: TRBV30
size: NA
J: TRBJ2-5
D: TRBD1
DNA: TGTGCCTGGAGTGCTCAGGGGGCTGAGACCCAGTACTTC
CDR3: CAWSAQGAETQYF

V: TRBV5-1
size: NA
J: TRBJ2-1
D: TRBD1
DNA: TGCGCCAGCAGCAGGGACAGGCTTTTCAATGAGCAGTTCTTC
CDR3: CASSRDRLFNEQFF

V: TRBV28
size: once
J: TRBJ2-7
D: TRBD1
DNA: TGTGCCAGCAGTTCCATCCGACAGGGGCCCTACGAGCAGTACTTC
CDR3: CASSSIRQGPYEQYF

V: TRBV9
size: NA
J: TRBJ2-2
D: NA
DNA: TGTGCCAGCAGTTGGGCCACGGGGTCGAACACCGGGGAGCTGTTTTTT
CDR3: CASSWATGSNTGELFF

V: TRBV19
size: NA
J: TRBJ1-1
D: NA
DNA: TGTGCCAGTAGCCGGGGGGGGCGAACTGAAGCTTTCTTT
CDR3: CASSRGGRTEAFF

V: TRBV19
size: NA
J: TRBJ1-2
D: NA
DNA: TGTGCCACCCGCGACAATCGGGGGCACTATGGCTACACCTTC
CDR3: CATRDNRGHYGYTF

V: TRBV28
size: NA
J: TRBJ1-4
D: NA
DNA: TGTGCCAGCAGTTTCACGGGTCGCGAAAAACTGTTTTTT
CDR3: CASSFTGREKLFF

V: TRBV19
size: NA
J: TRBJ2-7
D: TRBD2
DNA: TGTGCCAGTAGTAAAACCGGGACTAGATACGAGCAGTACTTC
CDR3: CASSKTGTRYEQYF

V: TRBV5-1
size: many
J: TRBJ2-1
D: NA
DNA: TGCGCCAGCGCGATTACGGGAAGAAATGAGCAGTTCTTC
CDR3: CASAITGRNEQFF

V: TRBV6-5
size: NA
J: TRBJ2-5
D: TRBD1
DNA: TGTGCCAGCAGGGGGACAGGGCGAGAGACCCAGTACTTC
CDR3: CASRGTGRETQYF

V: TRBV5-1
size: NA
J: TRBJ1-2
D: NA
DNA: TGCGCCAGCAGCGCCGGGAAAGCGGATGGCTACACCTTC
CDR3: CASSAGKADGYTF

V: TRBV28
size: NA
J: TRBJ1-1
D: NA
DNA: TGTGCCAGCTTCCTCTCGGTGGACACTGAAGCTTTCTTT
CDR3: CASFLSVDTEAFF

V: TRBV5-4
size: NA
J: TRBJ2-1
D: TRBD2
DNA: TGTGCCAGCAGCCCGGCGCGGGGACTACCGCCTTTCTCCTACAATGAGCAGTTCTTC
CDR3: CASSPARGLPPFSYNEQFF

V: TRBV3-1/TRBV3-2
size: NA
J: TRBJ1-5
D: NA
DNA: TGTGCCAGCAGCCAAGATCTACGGGTGGCTCAGCCCCAGCATTTT
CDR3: CASSQDLRVAQPQHF

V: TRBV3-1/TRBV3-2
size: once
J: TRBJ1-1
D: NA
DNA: TGTGCCAGCAGCCAAATACCAGGTAACACTGAAGCTTTCTTT
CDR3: CASSQIPGNTEAFF

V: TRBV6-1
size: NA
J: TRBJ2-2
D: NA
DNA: TGTGCCAGCAGTGAAGCGCGAGGGAACACCGGGGAGCTGTTTTTT
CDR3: CASSEARGNTGELFF

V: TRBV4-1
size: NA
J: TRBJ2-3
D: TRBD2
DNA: TGCGCCAGCAGCCTCCTCATAGCGGGAGCGGAGGCCACGCAGTATTTT
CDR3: CASSLLIAGAEATQYF

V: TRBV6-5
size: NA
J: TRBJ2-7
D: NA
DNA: TGTGCCAGCACCCCGCGACGTCCCTACTACGAGCAGTACTTC
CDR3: CASTPRRPYYEQYF

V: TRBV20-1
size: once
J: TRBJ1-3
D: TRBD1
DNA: TGCAGTGTAAGGACAGGGAACACCATATATTTT
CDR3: CSVRTGNTIYF

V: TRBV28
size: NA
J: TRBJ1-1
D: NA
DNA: TGTGCCAGCAGTTTATCAGGGGCGAACACTGAAGCTTTCTTT
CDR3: CASSLSGANTEAFF

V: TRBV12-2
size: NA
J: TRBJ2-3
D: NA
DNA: TGTGCAAGTCGCTTACCCGGGACAGGGGCCTCTGCAGATACGCAGTATTTT
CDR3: CASRLPGTGASADTQYF

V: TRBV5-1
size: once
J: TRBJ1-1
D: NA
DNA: TGCGCCAGCAGCCATGGTGGCACTGAAGCTTTCTTT
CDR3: CASSHGGTEAFF

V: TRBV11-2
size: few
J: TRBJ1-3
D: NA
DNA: TGTGCCAGCAGCTTAGACACATCAGTCTGGAGTTTT
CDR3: CASSLDTSVWSF

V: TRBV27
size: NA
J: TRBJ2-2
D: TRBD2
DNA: TGTGCCAGCACTGCTAGCGGGAGCGGGACCGGGGAGCTGTTTTTT
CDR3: CASTASGSGTGELFF

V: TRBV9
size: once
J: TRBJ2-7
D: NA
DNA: TGTGCCAGCAGCCTCGGACCGGGAGGGGGCTCCGAGCAGTACTTC
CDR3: CASSLGPGGGSEQYF

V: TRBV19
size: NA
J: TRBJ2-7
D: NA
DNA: TGTGCCAGTAGTGCCCGGGACACATCCTACGAGCAGTACTTC
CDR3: CASSARDTSYEQYF

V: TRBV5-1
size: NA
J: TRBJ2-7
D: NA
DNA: TGCGCCAGCAGCTTAACAGGACTGTCCTACGAGCAGTACTTC
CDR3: CASSLTGLSYEQYF

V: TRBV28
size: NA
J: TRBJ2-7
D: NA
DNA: TGTGCCAGCAGTTTATATTCTGTACCCGAGCAGTACTTC
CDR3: CASSLYSVPEQYF

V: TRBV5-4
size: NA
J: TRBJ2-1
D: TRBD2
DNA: TGTGCCAGCAGCTTGGATTCCCTAGCGGGGCTCAATGAGCAGTTCTTC
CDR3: CASSLDSLAGLNEQFF

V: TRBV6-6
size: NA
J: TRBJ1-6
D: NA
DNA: TGTGCCAGCAGTCTCAGGTCGGGCATTGAGAATTCACCCCTCCACTTT
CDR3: CASSLRSGIENSPLHF